A single sample gave rise to the 32 T cell receptor beta chains below, sequenced in a study of T cells in Graves' hyperthyroidism and ophthalmopathy. RNA transcripts gave rise to amplified TCR beta CDR3 regions. With the HTBI primer set, the TCR CDR3 went through a first round of RT-PCR. TCRdb passed the multiplex PCR reads through MiXCR, listing each CDR3 protein once. The sample lists 650,000 to 800,000 distinct CDR3 sequences; about 45% were seen once. The source material was peripheral blood or thyroid tissue (not recorded which). These receptors all stem from an adult man with Graves' disease, either hyperthyroidism or ophthalmopathy (not recorded which).

In its sample, this clonotype was seen a few times. V usage is TRBV2 and J usage is TRBJ1-3; no firm D call. Germline CDR1 reads SNHLY; CDR2 reads FYNNEI. The CDR3 loop spans 15 amino acids. V lost 6 bases and J 0 bases, leaving 12 bases between the germline ends. CDR3 amino acids: CASSVNSNSGNTIYF. The DNA for the CDR3 is TGTGCCAGCAGCGTCAACAGTAACTCTGGAAACACCATATATTTT.

The V and J genes are TRBV20-1 and TRBJ1-3; TRBD1 might be the D (5 bases). The CDR3 is 15 amino acids. V shed 2 bases and J shed 4 bases, with 15 bases lying between them. Germline V gene sequence: CDR1 DFQATT, CDR2 SNEGSKA (reference sequence). The CDR3 sequence: CSARKQETKGNTIYF. CDR3 coding DNA: TGCAGTGCTAGAAAACAGGAGACGAAAGGAAACACCATATATTTT.

The chain has TRBV7-9 and TRBJ2-7; 7 bases line up with TRBD2. The J segment lost 2 bases and the V segment lost 3 bases, leaving 4 bases of the junction unmatched. Germline CDR1 is SEHNR and CDR2 is FQNEAQ (reference sequence). The CDR3 covers 14 residues. The CDR3 loop reads CASSFASGTYEQYF. CDR3 coding DNA: TGTGCCAGCAGCTTCGCTAGCGGTACCTACGAGCAGTACTTC.

The count of this clonotype is one. The J gene is TRBJ2-7, the V gene TRBV11-1; TRBD2 aligns across 8 bases. V dropped 11 bases and J dropped 4; count of bases not matched to a gene: 19. Germline loops: CDR1 SGHAT, CDR2 FQDESV (reference sequence). The CDR3 runs to 16 residues. This CDR3 is CASQAYPSSGEYEQYF. The CDR3 DNA is TGTGCCTCCCAGGCCTATCCGAGTAGCGGGGAGTACGAGCAGTACTTC.

The chain joins TRBV15 to TRBJ1-4; D is unclear. V lost 0 bases and J 0 bases, leaving 11 bases between the germline ends. The CDR3 sequence is 17 residues long. The germline V gene encodes CDR1 LNHNV and CDR2 YYDKDF (reference sequence). CDR3 sequence reads: CATSRDSVPPTNEKLFF. The CDR3 region has the DNA TGTGCCACCAGCAGAGATTCGGTACCTCCAACTAATGAAAAACTGTTTTTT.

The V call is TRBV7-8, the J call TRBJ1-6; 7 nucleotides match TRBD1. Looked up from germline, CDR1 is SGHVS and CDR2 is FQNEAQ. The V and J ends lost 3 bases and 13 bases, in that order; junction bases with no gene match: 12. The CDR3 is 15 amino acids. The CDR3 sequence: CASSLDGQALQPLHF. CDR3 nucleotide sequence: TGTGCCAGCAGCTTGGATGGACAGGCGCTTCAGCCCCTCCACTTT.

This clonotype has at least ten counts. This sequence joins TRBV15 and TRBJ2-5, with no clear D. Germline V gene sequence: CDR1 LNHNV, CDR2 YYDKDF (reference sequence). This CDR3 spans 16 amino acids. Trimming pared 4 bases from V and 5 bases from J, leaving 20 bases between. The CDR3 spells CATSMDGFGWKETQYF. The CDR3 DNA follows: TGTGCCACCAGCATGGACGGGTTTGGATGGAAGGAGACCCAGTACTTC.

This clonotype was seen a handful of times. The rearrangement joins TRBV2 to TRBJ1-6, with D possibly TRBD1 on 6 matching bases. Trimming removed 6 bases at V and 1 base at J, with 10 bases between. Per the germline V gene, CDR1 is SNHLY and CDR2 is FYNNEI. There are 15 residues in the CDR3. The CDR3 DNA reads as TGTGCCAGCAGCCAAGGGGGTTCCTATAATTCACCCCTCCACTTT. Amino acid sequence: CASSQGGSYNSPLHF.

This clonotype was counted many times. This sequence joins TRBV5-1 and TRBJ2-7, with D maybe TRBD1 (5 bases). V was shortened by 5 bases and J by 0 bases, with 12 bases between the two germline ends. The CDR3 covers 14 residues. Germline values: CDR1 SGHRS, CDR2 YFSETQ. Here the CDR3 DNA reads TGCGCCAGCAGGACGGACATCTACTCCTACGAGCAGTACTTC. Residues: CASRTDIYSYEQYF. The whole variable domain, filled in from reference TRBV5-1 and TRBJ2-7, reads KAGVTQTPRYLIKTRGQQVTLSCSPISGHRSVSWYQQTPGQGLQFLFEYFSETQRNKGNFPGRFSGRQFSNSRSEMNVSTLELGDSALYLCASRTDIYSYEQYFGPGTRLTVT.

In its sample, this clonotype was seen many times. The CDR3 DNA sequence: TGTGCCACCAGCAGAGTCTCCGGCGGGGGATATAGCAATCAGCCCCAGCATTTT. Translating gives CATSRVSGGGYSNQPQHF. The V call is TRBV15, the J call TRBJ1-5; possibly TRBD1 for D (5 bases). V was clipped by 1 base and J by 0 bases, with 16 bases between them. CDR1 is LNHNV and CDR2 is YYDKDF in the germline V gene (reference sequence). This CDR3 is 18 amino acids long.

On this clonotype: Mismatch with germline at one junction end may stem from a read error. V usage is TRBV9 and J usage is TRBJ1-1, with D possibly matching TRBD1 (5 bases). Looked up from germline, CDR1 is SGDLS and CDR2 is YYNGEE. The CDR3 runs 12 residues. DNA of the CDR3: TGTGCCGGCAGCTCTCGGGGGACTGAAGCTTTCTTT. Translated: CAGSSRGTEAFF.

The V gene is TRBV24-1, the J gene TRBJ1-2; 7 bases align to TRBD1. This CDR3 is built from 12 residues. Germline-derived CDR1 and CDR2 are KGHDR and SFDVKD. Germline trimming cut 12 bases from V and 4 bases from J; bases unmatched to any gene: 7. The DNA for the CDR3 is TGTGCCCCTGGACAGGCCAGCTATGGCTACACCTTC. Amino acids: CAPGQASYGYTF.

This clonotype was detected many times. At one boundary the junction diverges from the germline segment, which might be a read error. The gene calls are TRBV10-1 and TRBJ1-6; no definite D call. The CDR3 extends over 13 amino acids. CDR1 and CDR2 from the germline V gene are WNHNN and SYGVQD (reference sequence). CDR3 nucleotides: TGCGCCAGCTCCCCAGCCTACAATTCACCCCTCCACTTT. Encoded protein: CASSPAYNSPLHF.

This clonotype was detected only once. The J gene is TRBJ2-5, the V gene TRBV7-2, with 11 bases that match TRBD1. The CDR3 extends over 17 amino acids. The ends lost 3 bases at V and 5 bases at J; junction bases unmatched: 11. Germline V gene sequence: CDR1 SGHTA, CDR2 FQGNSA. CDR3 nucleotide sequence: TGTGCCAGCAGCTTCTTTCTCGGACAGGGGGCTGGGGAGACCCAGTACTTC. This sequence encodes CASSFFLGQGAGETQYF. Full variable domain (missing parts from reference TRBV7-2 and TRBJ2-5): GAGVSQSPSNKVTEKGKDVELRCDPISGHTALYWYRQSLGQGLEFLIYFQGNSAPDKSGLPSDRFSAERTGGSVSTLTIQRTQQEDSAVYLCASSFFLGQGAGETQYFGPGTRLLVL.

This rearrangement joins TRBV9 to TRBJ2-2, with D perhaps given as TRBD1 or TRBD2 (6 bases each). Germline CDR1 and CDR2: SGDLS and YYNGEE. The V end was cut by 2 bases, the J end by 3 bases, with 20 bases between. The CDR3 covers 18 residues. CDR3 sequence: CASSVSRRGGLDTGELFF. CDR3 DNA: TGTGCCAGCAGCGTCAGCCGACGAGGGGGGCTAGACACCGGGGAGCTGTTTTTT.

This clonotype was recorded many times. This rearrangement joins TRBV10-2 to TRBJ1-1; TRBD1 aligns across 7 bases. Losses at the gene ends were 6 bases for V and 7 bases for J; bases not matched to a gene: 8. This CDR3 has 13 residues. Germline-derived CDR1 and CDR2 are WSHSY and SAAADI. The CDR3: CASSNTGTVEAFF. DNA of the CDR3: TGCGCCAGCAGCAACACCGGGACAGTTGAAGCTTTCTTT.

The rearrangement links TRBV9 to TRBJ1-1, with a possible D match to TRBD1 (6 bases). Germline CDR1 SGDLS, CDR2 YYNGEE. V lost 5 bases, J lost 10 bases, and 18 bases lay in between. This CDR3 contains 13 residues. CDR3 amino acids: CASSGRGMGVAFF. CDR3 coding DNA: TGTGCCAGCAGTGGAAGGGGGATGGGTGTAGCTTTCTTT.

The chain recombines TRBV12-3 or TRBV12-4 with TRBJ1-2; 7 nucleotides align to TRBD1. The CDR3 has 13 amino acids. CDR3 in DNA: TGTGCTAGTGGTCAACAGGGGCACTATGGCTACACCTTC. This encodes CASGQQGHYGYTF.

A word on this clonotype: This sequence may be a read error, since a much larger clone differs from it by one base. This chain uses TRBV24-1 with TRBJ2-2; no clear D. V was shortened by 10 bases and J by 3 bases, with 8 bases between the two germline ends. The CDR3 loop spans 12 amino acids. CDR1 KGHDR and CDR2 SFDVKD come from the germline V gene. CDR3 sequence: CATTRDTGELFF. The CDR3 bases are TGTGCCACGACAAGGGACACCGGGGAGCTGTTTTTT.

V and J are TRBV2 and TRBJ2-5; D ambiguous. This CDR3 contains 14 residues. Germline CDR1 and CDR2: SNHLY and FYNNEI. Trimming shortened V by 1 base and J by 2 bases, and 8 bases separated the two germline ends. CDR3 residues: CASSEDSLQETQYF. Here the CDR3 DNA reads TGTGCCAGCAGTGAAGACAGCCTACAAGAGACCCAGTACTTC.

Only a few counts were recorded for this clonotype. V is TRBV7-8 and J is TRBJ1-1; D gene ambiguous. The ends were cut back, 5 bases at V and 2 bases at J, with 12 bases in the middle. Germline CDR1 and CDR2: SGHVS and FQNEAQ. The CDR3 totals 14 residues. The CDR3 protein is CASSQTPGNTEAFF. The DNA of the CDR3 is TGTGCCAGCAGCCAAACCCCGGGTAACACTGAAGCTTTCTTT.

V is TRBV2 and J is TRBJ1-2; 7 bases map to TRBD1. Germline assignment: CDR1 SNHLY and CDR2 FYNNEI. The V gene end was trimmed by 4 bases and the J gene end by 3 bases; junction bases not matched to a gene: 11. This CDR3 has 16 amino acids. The CDR3 nucleotides are TGTGCCAGCAGTGTTGGTACAGGGGCGTTTGACTATGGCTACACCTTC. Translated: CASSVGTGAFDYGYTF.

The chain combines TRBV20-1 with TRBJ1-1; 8 bases are a match to TRBD1. With V trimmed by 4 bases and J by 3 bases, 10 bases remained unmatched. This CDR3 is 15 amino acids long. Germline-derived CDR1 and CDR2 are DFQATT and SNEGSKA (reference sequence). CDR3 residues: CSAMPTQGVHTEAFF. CDR3 nucleotides: TGCAGTGCTATGCCCACACAGGGGGTACACACTGAAGCTTTCTTT.

This clonotype showed up many times. The rearrangement uses TRBV7-9 and TRBJ1-2, with D possibly matching TRBD1 (6 bases). Trimming removed 0 bases at V and 4 bases at J, with 12 bases between. This CDR3 has 15 residues. CDR1 and CDR2 (germline): SEHNR, FQNEAQ (reference sequence). In nucleotides, the CDR3 is TGTGCCAGCAGCTTAGCGTCTGGACAGAGCTATGGCTACACCTTC. This encodes CASSLASGQSYGYTF.

The sample holds many counts of this clonotype. V usage is TRBV5-1 and J usage is TRBJ1-4; the match to TRBD1 covers 10 bases. The V gene's germline CDR1 is SGHRS and CDR2 YFSETQ. The CDR3 runs 14 residues. After removal of 7 bases from V and 6 bases from J, the junction contained 6 bases not matched to a gene. The DNA of the CDR3 is TGCGCCAGCGGCACTGACAGGGGGCATGAAAAACTGTTTTTT. This translates into CASGTDRGHEKLFF.

The rearrangement uses TRBV10-3 and TRBJ1-3; TRBD1 is a possible D gene (5 bases). Per the germline V gene, CDR1 is ENHRY and CDR2 is SYGVKD. Trimming pared 9 bases from V and 4 bases from J, leaving 16 bases between. The CDR3 runs to 14 residues. CDR3 protein: CAIDSPGDGNTIYF. CDR3 in DNA: TGTGCCATTGACAGTCCGGGGGACGGAAACACCATATATTTT.

This rearrangement joins TRBV15 to TRBJ1-4, with a tentative D call TRBD1 (6 bases). The CDR3 loop spans 14 amino acids. V lost 0 bases and J lost 4, with 6 bases in between. From germline, CDR1 is LNHNV and CDR2 YYDKDF (reference sequence). The CDR3 loop is CATSREGGNEKLFF. The CDR3 nucleotides are TGTGCCACCAGCAGAGAAGGGGGTAATGAAAAACTGTTTTTT.

As to this clonotype: A much larger clone differs from this one at a single base, so this may be a read error. This chain joins TRBV5-4 and TRBJ1-1; D remains ambiguous. This CDR3 has 14 residues. Trimming took off 0 bases at V and 3 bases at J, with 9 bases between the two ends. Germline lookup yields CDR1 SGHNT and CDR2 YYREEE (reference sequence). DNA of the CDR3: TGTGCCAGCAGCTTGGAGGACGGAGACACTGAAGCTTTCTTT. Amino acid sequence: CASSLEDGDTEAFF.

This clonotype was picked up many times. The chain employs TRBV7-9 and TRBJ2-7; 10 nucleotides align to TRBD1. This CDR3 has 14 amino acids. The germline gives CDR1 SEHNR, CDR2 FQNEAQ (reference sequence). The J segment lost 5 bases and the V segment lost 3 bases, leaving 4 bases of the junction unmatched. The CDR3 bases are TGTGCCAGCAGCTTGGGGACAGGGGTCCACGAGCAGTACTTC. Amino acid sequence: CASSLGTGVHEQYF.

With regard to this clonotype: Just one base apart from a much larger clone, this may be a read error. The chain uses TRBV7-2 and TRBJ2-5, with 13 bases that match TRBD2. The CDR3 extends over 15 amino acids. V was pared by 5 bases and J by 5 bases, with 5 bases of the junction left unmatched. Germline V lookup: CDR1 SGHTA, CDR2 FQGNSA. In nucleotides, the CDR3 is TGTGCCAGCAGCCCGGGACTAGCGGGGACGGAGACCCAGTACTTC. Translation gives CASSPGLAGTETQYF.

As to this clonotype: One junction end disagrees with the germline gene, perhaps due to a read error. This chain connects TRBV7-9 to TRBJ1-4, with TRBD1 matching 9 bases. Germline loops: CDR1 SEHNR, CDR2 FQNEAQ (reference sequence). CDR3 length: 13 residues. CDR3 sequence reads: CASSSDRGEKLVF. CDR3 nucleotides: TGTGCCAGCAGCTCGGACAGGGGCGAAAAACTGGTTTTT. Variable domain in full (rest from reference TRBV7-9 and TRBJ1-4): DTGVSQNPRHKITKRGQNVTFRCDPISEHNRLYWYRQTLGQGPEFLTYFQNEAQLEKSRLLSDRFSAERPKGSFSTLEIQRTEQGDSAMYLCASSSDRGEKLVFGSGTQLSVL.

The chain uses TRBV13 and TRBJ1-2; possibly TRBD1 for D (6 bases). CDR1 and CDR2 from the germline V gene are PRHDT and FYEKMQ (reference sequence). CDR3 size: 16 residues. V was shortened by 5 bases and J by 2 bases, with 18 bases between the two germline ends. The DNA for the CDR3 is TGTGCCAGCAGCCCCGAGGGGGGGAGTAACAACTATGGCTACACCTTC. This gives the protein CASSPEGGSNNYGYTF. Full variable domain (remainder filled in from reference TRBV13 and TRBJ1-2): AAGVIQSPRHLIKEKRETATLKCYPIPRHDTVYWYQQGPGQDPQFLISFYEKMQSDKGSIPDRFSAQQFSDYHSELNMSSLELGDSALYFCASSPEGGSNNYGYTFGSGTRLTVV.